The T cell receptor (beta chain) under discussion was sequenced for a study of shared clonotypes between healthy human individuals. Findings of the study overall: Clonotypes which were not shared had lower generation probabilities than clonotypes that all four donors shared.

Profiled with immunoSEQ multiplex PCR; TCRdb holds only in-frame clones, not every one. Of 2 million to 2.5 million clones in the sample, roughly 95% were seen once. V lost 5 bases and J lost 6, with 10 bases in between. This CDR3 is built from 13 residues. The germline gives CDR1 SGHTA, CDR2 FQGNSA. On this clone itself: What it binds is unknown.

The sequencing input was naive CD4+ T cells sorted from blood. Subset of the sample: CD45RA+ positively selected. The chain recombines TRBV7-2 with TRBJ2-2; no clear D gene. The TCR was taken from a man aged 18-30 years in good health. As DNA, the CDR3 is TGTGCCAGCAGCCCCCGGTCAGCCGGGGAGCTGTTTTTT. Protein product: CASSPRSAGELFF.